Below are 2 T cell receptor beta chains sequenced from a single sample in a study of blood T cell repertoires in COVID-19. Profiled with immunoSEQ multiplex PCR; TCRdb holds only in-frame clones, not every one. Seen here are 330,000 or so clones, over 80% observed once, and the top ten hold 7.5% to 10%. Sequencing used peripheral blood. Source of these receptors: a man in his thirties or forties with COVID-19, enrolled during active disease.

The gene calls are TRBV5-6 and TRBJ2-5; 8 bases are a match to TRBD1. J lost 4 bases, V lost 0 bases, and 8 bases had no gene match. CDR1 is SGHDT and CDR2 is YYEEEE in the germline V gene. There are 16 residues in the CDR3. The CDR3 here is CASSLETGQVLETQYF. CDR3 sequence (DNA): TGTGCCAGCAGCTTGGAAACGGGACAGGTTCTAGAGACCCAGTACTTC.

The V call is TRBV2, the J call TRBJ2-3, with TRBD2 matching over 10 bases. Trimming took 4 bases from V and 2 from J; bases not matched to a gene: 6. Germline V lookup: CDR1 SNHLY, CDR2 FYNNEI. This CDR3 has 16 amino acids. The CDR3, as DNA: TGTGCCAGCAGTGCGCTAGCGGGGGAGGTCACAGATACGCAGTATTTT. Amino acid sequence: CASSALAGEVTDTQYF.